This record looks at one T cell receptor (beta chain) sequence and its context. Its antigen remains unidentified. TCRdb's table, derived via immunoSEQ multiplex PCR, lists solely in-frame clones and lacks some. The repertoire has 60,000 to 65,000 clones, 80% to 85% of them found once; the top ten carry under 7.5%. CDR3 length: 16 residues. Unmatched junction bases numbered 1, after V lost 1 base and J lost 0 bases. The germline CDR1 and CDR2 sequences are MGHDK and SYGVNS. These data come from a study of T cell responses to AZD1222 COVID-19 vaccine. Overall study findings and caveats: Females made up more of the donors, who were largely white British, and clonal diversity may have come out too low. With two AZD1222 doses given, Spike-specific TCR breadth and depth both rose.

Sequencing used peripheral blood, obtained on day 0 of AZD1222 vaccination. The TCR sequence derives from an adult in good health. This chain links TRBV25-1 with TRBJ1-2, with TRBD1 matching over 11 bases. The CDR3 is CASSELGQGANYGYTF. Here the CDR3 DNA reads TGTGCCAGCAGTGAATTGGGACAGGGGGCTAACTATGGCTACACCTTC.